The subject of this entry is one TCR beta chain. What it binds is not known. This CDR3 spans 13 amino acids. The germline V gene encodes CDR1 LNHDA and CDR2 SQIVND (reference sequence). V lost 5 bases, J lost 3 bases, and 7 bases lay in between. Profiled with immunoSEQ multiplex PCR; TCRdb holds only in-frame clones, not every one. The sample lists 50,000 to 75,000 clones, less than 85% occurring once. The data were obtained in a study of T cells in tumors after PD-1 blockade. For the study at large: Patients received pembrolizumab 200 mg every 3 weeks or cemiplimab 350 mg every 2 weeks. Some patients also took daily vismodegib 150 mg during anti-PD-1 treatment.

Points from the study as a whole: Peripheral recruitment is suggested, as some novel exhausted tumor clones were in pre-treatment blood.

The sample here was PBMCs, taken after anti-PD-1 treatment. The chain joins TRBV19 to TRBJ1-4, with no clear D. This receptor was obtained from a human donor with basal cell carcinoma. CDR3 in amino acids: CASSPRSNEKLFF. CDR3 DNA sequence: TGTGCCAGTAGTCCGCGGTCTAATGAAAAACTGTTTTTT.